The clone carrying this TCR beta chain was detected a few times. The antigen remains unidentified. The sample comes from a study of T cells after yellow fever vaccination. Study summary: Preparation of the low-cell-number fractions used SMART-Seq v4 Ultra Low Input. Study outcomes and limitations: Among primary-vaccination clones, most reappeared after the booster, at almost 98% for CD4 and 88% for CD8.

CDR1 and CDR2 (germline): SGHKS, YYEKEE (reference sequence). Deletions cut 3 bases from V and 4 bases from J, with 13 bases between. The length of the CDR3 is 14 residues. They built TCR cDNA with 5'RACE template switching, a step that put in a universal primer site and UMIs. TCRdb fed the 5' RACE reads into MiXCR, producing one record per CDR3 protein. The table shows about 360,000 distinct CDR3 sequences, with 6.2% occurring only once. This chain connects TRBV5-5 to TRBJ2-5; D is possibly TRBD2 (6 bases). Sequenced material: PBMCs, taken 5 days after the yellow fever booster vaccination. The TCR originated in a man under 40 who received the YFV17D yellow fever vaccine. The CDR3 sequence: CASSSLTSRETQYF. CDR3 sequence (DNA): TGTGCCAGCAGCTCGTTGACTAGTCGAGAGACCCAGTACTTC. Based on the CDR3 plus reference TRBV5-5 and TRBJ2-5, the full variable domain is DAGVTQSPTHLIKTRGQQVTLRCSPISGHKSVSWYQQVLGQGPQFIFQYYEKEERGRGNFPDRFSARQFPNYSSELNVNALLLGDSALYLCASSSLTSRETQYFGPGTRLLVL.